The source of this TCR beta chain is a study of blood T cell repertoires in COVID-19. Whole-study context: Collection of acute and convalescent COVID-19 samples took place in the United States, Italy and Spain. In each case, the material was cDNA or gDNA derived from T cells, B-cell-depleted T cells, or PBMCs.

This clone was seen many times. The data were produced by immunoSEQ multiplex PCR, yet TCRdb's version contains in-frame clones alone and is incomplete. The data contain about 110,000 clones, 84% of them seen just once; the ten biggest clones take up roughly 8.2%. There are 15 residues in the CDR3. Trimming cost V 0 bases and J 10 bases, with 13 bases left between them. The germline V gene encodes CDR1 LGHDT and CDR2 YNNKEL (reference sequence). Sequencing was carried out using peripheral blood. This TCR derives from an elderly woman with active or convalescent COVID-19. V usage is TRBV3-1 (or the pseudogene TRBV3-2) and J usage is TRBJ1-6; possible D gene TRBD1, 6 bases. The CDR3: CASSQELQGSSPLHF. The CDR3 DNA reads TGTGCCAGCAGCCAAGAGCTACAGGGAAGCTCACCCCTCCACTTT.